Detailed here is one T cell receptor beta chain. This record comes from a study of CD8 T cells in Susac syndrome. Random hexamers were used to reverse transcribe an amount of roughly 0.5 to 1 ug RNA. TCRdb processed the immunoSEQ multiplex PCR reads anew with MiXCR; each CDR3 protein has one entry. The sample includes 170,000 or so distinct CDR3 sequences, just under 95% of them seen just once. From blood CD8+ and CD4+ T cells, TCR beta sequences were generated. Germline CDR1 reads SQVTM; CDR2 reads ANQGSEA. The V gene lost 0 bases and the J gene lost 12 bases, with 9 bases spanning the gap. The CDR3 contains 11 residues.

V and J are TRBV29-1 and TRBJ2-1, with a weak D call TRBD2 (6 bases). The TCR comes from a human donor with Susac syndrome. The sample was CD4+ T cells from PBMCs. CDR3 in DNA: TGCAGCGTTGAAGAGCGGGATGCGCAGTTCTTC. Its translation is CSVEERDAQFF.